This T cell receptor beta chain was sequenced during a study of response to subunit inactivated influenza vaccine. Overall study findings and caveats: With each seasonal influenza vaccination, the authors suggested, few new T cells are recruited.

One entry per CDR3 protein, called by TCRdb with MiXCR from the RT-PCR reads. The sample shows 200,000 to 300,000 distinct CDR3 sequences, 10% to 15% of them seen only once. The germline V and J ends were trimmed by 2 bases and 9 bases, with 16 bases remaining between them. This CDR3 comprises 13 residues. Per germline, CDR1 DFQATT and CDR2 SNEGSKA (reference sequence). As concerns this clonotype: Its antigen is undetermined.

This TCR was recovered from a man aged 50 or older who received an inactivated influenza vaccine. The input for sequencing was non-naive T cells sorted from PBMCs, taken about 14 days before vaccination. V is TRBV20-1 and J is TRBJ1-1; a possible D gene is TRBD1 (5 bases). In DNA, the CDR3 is TGCAGTGCTAGAAGGGGAGATGTCGGCCAAGCTTTCTTT. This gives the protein CSARRGDVGQAFF.